The rows below give T cell receptor beta chains drawn from one sample of a study of blood T cells in healthy people across ages. MiXCR was run by TCRdb on the 5' RACE reads, yielding one entry per CDR3 protein. The sample consists of approximately 690,000 distinct CDR3 sequences, around two fifths of them appearing once. Sequenced sample: blood. The receptor set was obtained from a man at least 80 years old in good health. Both conserved end residues are part of each CDR3. D genes are given only for firm matches. Expanded clones are given a class, and other clones once, few, many or no size at all.

11 . TRBJ1-2 . TRBV25-1 TGTGCCAGCAGGTTTAGGGATGGCTACACCTTC CASRFRDGYTF
16 TRBD1 TRBJ1-2 few TRBV27 TGTGCCAGCAGTTTAGTGGGCAGGGGGCTGGTAGGGGGCTACACCTTC CASSLVGRGLVGGYTF
13 . TRBJ2-6 . TRBV20-1 TGCAGTGCCGCAAAGTCTGGGGCCAACGTCCTGACTTTC CSAAKSGANVLTF
14 TRBD2 TRBJ2-7 . TRBV25-1 TGTGCCAGCAGTAAGTCTAGCGGTCCCTACGAGCAGTACTTC CASSKSSGPYEQYF
20 . TRBJ2-6 many TRBV7-2 TGTGCCAGCAGCTTAGCCTCCTCCCGCGGCTGGACCTCTGGGGCCAACGTCCTGACTTTC CASSLASSRGWTSGANVLTF
15 TRBD2 TRBJ2-3 . TRBV5-1 TGCGCCAGCAGCTTCACTAGCGATCTTCCAGATGCGCAGTATTTT CASSFTSDLPDAQYF
15 TRBD2 TRBJ2-7 . TRBV7-2 TGTGCCAGCAGCTTATTTGCGGGGGGGGCGTACGAGCAGTACTTC CASSLFAGGAYEQYF
14 TRBD1 TRBJ2-5 . TRBV20-1 TGCAGTGCGCGGGGACAGGGGGTTCTAGAGACCCAGTACTTC CSARGQGVLETQYF
11 TRBD1 TRBJ2-7 . TRBV29-1 TGCAGCGTCGACAGGGGTGGAGCCCAGTACTTC CSVDRGGAQYF
15 TRBD1 TRBJ2-7 . TRBV6-2/TRBV6-3 TGTGCCAGCAGTTACAAGACAGGGAATCACAATGAGCAGTACTTC CASSYKTGNHNEQYF
15 . TRBJ2-7 . TRBV6-5 TGTGCCAGCAGTTACTTGTCAGACAGCTCCTACGAGCAGTACTTC CASSYLSDSSYEQYF